The entry below gives a single TCR beta chain sequence along with its context. Antigen specificity is unknown. This entry is derived from a study of beta chain features in type 1 diabetes. Since all of the isolated RNA was reverse transcribed, expressed TCRB transcripts were what got sequenced. The method was immunoSEQ multiplex PCR; TCRdb's version includes in-frame clones alone and lacks a portion of them. The sample consists of 550,000 to 850,000 clones, around 15% of them appearing once. CDR3 length: 14 amino acids. V shed 5 bases and J 0 bases; nucleotides not matched to a gene: 3. Per the germline V gene, CDR1 is SEHNR and CDR2 is FQNEAQ (reference sequence). Findings of the study overall: When Type 1 diabetes patients were examined, their TCRB CDR3s proved moderately but significantly shorter in all four CD4+ subsets.

V usage is TRBV7-9 and J usage is TRBJ1-1; TRBD1 aligns across 7 bases. The sequenced sample consisted of naive CD4+ T cells from blood. The clonotype was recovered from a man between 18 and 35 years old with type 1 diabetes. The CDR3 DNA sequence: TGTGCCAGCAGCAGGGGGCCTATGAACACTGAAGCTTTCTTT. It is translated as CASSRGPMNTEAFF. Full variable domain (remainder filled in from reference TRBV7-9 and TRBJ1-1): DTGVSQNPRHKITKRGQNVTFRCDPISEHNRLYWYRQTLGQGPEFLTYFQNEAQLEKSRLLSDRFSAERPKGSFSTLEIQRTEQGDSAMYLCASSRGPMNTEAFFGQGTRLTVV.